Each of the 7 T cell receptor beta chains below was sequenced from the same sample in a study of cytomegalovirus exposure and HLA in healthy donors. Primers included in the PCR were 60 Vbeta and 13 Jbeta primers. Sequencing was performed with immunoSEQ multiplex PCR; in TCRdb, only in-frame clones are kept and a portion is missing. The data show about 120,000 clones, with more than 65% seen just once and 1.5% held by the top ten. Sequenced: PBMCs. Receptor source: a woman aged 18-29 years in good health and CMV-seronegative.

CDR3 DNA sequence: TGTGCCAGCAGCCCGACCACAGGGGCTGGAAACACCATATATTTT. This translates into CASSPTTGAGNTIYF. V and J are TRBV6-5 and TRBJ1-3; 7 bases are a match to TRBD1. The germline V gene has CDR1 MNHEY and CDR2 SVGAGI. The V gene end was trimmed by 6 bases and the J gene end by 2 bases; junction bases not matched to a gene: 7. This CDR3 is built from 15 residues.

The V call is TRBV7-6, the J call TRBJ1-1; a weak D match, TRBD1 (6 bases). The V gene lost 3 bases and the J gene lost 5 bases, with 16 bases spanning the gap. Germline CDR1 SGHVS, CDR2 FNYEAQ. CDR3 length: 15 residues. The CDR3 bases are TGTGCCAGCAGCTTGACTACACAGGGAGGGACTGAAGCTTTCTTT. It is translated as CASSLTTQGGTEAFF.

V is TRBV25-1 and J is TRBJ1-1; D is unclear. V gave up 4 bases and J gave up 2 bases, with 14 bases separating them. Per germline, CDR1 MGHDK and CDR2 SYGVNS. This CDR3 is built from 15 residues. The CDR3 spells CASSGLTGSNTEAFF. The CDR3 DNA follows: TGTGCCAGCAGTGGACTGACGGGGAGTAACACTGAAGCTTTCTTT.

This chain connects TRBV9 to TRBJ1-3; D gene ambiguous. This CDR3 is 14 amino acids long. The V end lost 6 bases, the J end lost 0 bases, and 10 bases lay between the germline ends. Germline V gene lookup returns CDR1 SGDLS and CDR2 YYNGEE. The CDR3 coding sequence is TGTGCCAGCAACCAAAAGAGCTCTGGAAACACCATATATTTT. Translating it yields CASNQKSSGNTIYF. Full variable domain (remainder filled in from reference TRBV9 and TRBJ1-3): DSGVTQTPKHLITATGQRVTLRCSPRSGDLSVYWYQQSLDQGLQFLIQYYNGEERAKGNILERFSAQQFPDLHSELNLSSLELGDSALYFCASNQKSSGNTIYFGEGSWLTVV.

The chain couples TRBV10-3 to TRBJ1-1; D is undetermined. Germline CDR1 reads ENHRY; CDR2 reads SYGVKD. The V gene lost 2 bases and the J gene lost 4 bases, with 14 bases spanning the gap. The CDR3 has 15 amino acids. The CDR3 spells CAISEKLEGLTEAFF. The CDR3 DNA reads as TGTGCCATCAGTGAGAAGTTAGAGGGTCTCACTGAAGCTTTCTTT.

The chain has TRBV2 and TRBJ1-1, with D possibly matching TRBD1 (5 bases). V was pared by 7 bases and J by 0 bases, with 18 bases between. CDR3 length: 16 amino acids. Germline-derived CDR1 and CDR2 are SNHLY and FYNNEI. The DNA for the CDR3 is TGTGCCAGCAATGCTCTTGGCAGGGCATTGAACACTGAAGCTTTCTTT. Protein: CASNALGRALNTEAFF. The whole variable domain, remainder taken from reference TRBV2 and TRBJ1-1, is EPEVTQTPSHQVTQMGQEVILRCVPISNHLYFYWYRQILGQKVEFLVSFYNNEISEKSEIFDDQFSVERPDGSNFTLKIRSTKLEDSAMYFCASNALGRALNTEAFFGQGTRLTVV.

V gene TRBV5-5 combines with J gene TRBJ2-3; a possible D gene is TRBD1 (5 bases). This CDR3 region has 14 residues. V lost 1 base and J lost 5, with 11 bases in between. Per the germline V gene, CDR1 is SGHKS and CDR2 is YYEKEE (reference sequence). The CDR3 spells CASSLLRAGDTQYF. The DNA of the CDR3 is TGTGCCAGCAGCTTGCTCAGGGCTGGAGATACGCAGTATTTT.